The 2 T cell receptor beta chains below come from one sample, sequenced in a study of shared clonotypes between healthy human individuals. Generated by immunoSEQ multiplex PCR, the TCRdb table keeps only in-frame clones and is missing some. Counted here are fewer than 550,000 clones, 75% to 80% occurring once; the ten biggest clones make up around 12%. The specimen sequenced was PBMCs. The receptors stem from a woman aged 40 to 55 in good health. Some clones in this sample may be carry-over from other donors' samples.

V usage is TRBV5-4 and J usage is TRBJ1-4; a weak D match, TRBD1 (5 bases). V gave up 10 bases and J gave up 8 bases, with 18 bases separating them. The germline V gene has CDR1 SGHNT and CDR2 YYREEE (reference sequence). The CDR3 consists of 13 residues. The CDR3 loop reads CAAKNRTGEKLFF. CDR3 bases: TGTGCCGCCAAGAACAGGACGGGGGAAAAACTGTTTTTT.

This chain joins TRBV6-5 and TRBJ2-2; TRBD1 or TRBD2 may be the D gene (7 bases each). The CDR3 is 15 residues long. V lost 10 bases and J lost 6, with 21 bases in between. In germline, CDR1 is MNHEY, CDR2 SVGAGI. CDR3 DNA: TGTGCCACCTTGACGACAGGGAGCGGGGCCGGGGAGCTGTTTTTT. Its protein is CATLTTGSGAGELFF.